The clone carrying this TCR beta chain was seen repeatedly, ten times or more. This sample is drawn from a study of blood T cells in healthy people across ages. A second about 6 to 11 cycle PCR used barcoded and J-beta primers. TCRdb fed the 5' RACE reads into MiXCR, producing one record per CDR3 protein. The sample has 1.8 million or so distinct CDR3 sequences; roughly two fifths are singletons. This CDR3 is 14 amino acids long. V was shortened by 3 bases and J by 0 bases, with 9 bases between the two germline ends. Germline CDR1 and CDR2: SGHTA and FQGNSA. This TCR was sampled from a human donor in good health. V is TRBV7-2 and J is TRBJ2-7; D ambiguous. Sample: blood. The CDR3 loop reads CASSFNLNSYEQYF. The CDR3 DNA follows: TGTGCCAGCAGCTTTAATCTAAACTCCTACGAGCAGTACTTC.